Shown below are 22 T cell receptor beta chains from a single sample sequenced in a study of blood T cell repertoires in COVID-19. Here immunoSEQ multiplex PCR was the method, and the copy in TCRdb shows in-frame clones only, minus some. The table records approximately 500,000 clones, roughly 89% of them present only once. The sample consisted of peripheral blood. The receptors here all came from a man aged 18 to 30 with COVID-19, enrolled during active disease.

This clone was seen a handful of times. The chain links TRBV9 to TRBJ2-5; TRBD2 is a possible D gene (5 bases). CDR3 length: 14 residues. Germline V gene sequence: CDR1 SGDLS, CDR2 YYNGEE. With 3 bases removed from V and 4 bases from J, the gap between germline ends came to 13 bases. The CDR3 DNA reads as TGTGCCAGCAGCGGAGGGAGAAGTGCAGAGACCCAGTACTTC. This encodes CASSGGRSAETQYF.

The genes are TRBV11-2 and TRBJ1-1; D might be TRBD1 (6 bases). The length of the CDR3 is 18 residues. V lost 2 bases to trimming and J lost 6 bases, with 25 bases between them. CDR1 SGHAT and CDR2 FQNNGV come from the germline V gene. CDR3 loop: CASSLTTPLRQAYSEAFF. In nucleotides, the CDR3 is TGTGCCAGCAGCTTAACCACCCCGCTGAGACAGGCATACTCTGAAGCTTTCTTT. The full variable domain, rest sourced from reference TRBV11-2 and TRBJ1-1, is EAGVAQSPRYKIIEKRQSVAFWCNPISGHATLYWYQQILGQGPKLLIQFQNNGVVDDSQLPKDRFSAERLKGVDSTLKIQPAKLEDSAVYLCASSLTTPLRQAYSEAFFGQGTRLTVV.

This clone was observed once. The chain uses TRBV5-4 and TRBJ1-2, with TRBD1 matching over 7 bases. The germline V gene has CDR1 SGHNT and CDR2 YYREEE (reference sequence). J gave up 4 bases and V 2 bases, and 8 bases lay outside the gene matches. The CDR3 length is 15 residues. CDR3 region: CASSFQGRDSYGYTF. CDR3 coding DNA: TGTGCCAGCAGCTTCCAGGGGCGGGACAGCTATGGCTACACCTTC.

The CDR3 here is CASSPRYSYMNTEAFF. The CDR3 DNA reads TGTGCCAGCAGCCCCCGGTACAGTTACATGAACACTGAAGCTTTCTTT. The chain joins TRBV14 to TRBJ1-1, with D unclear. CDR3 length equals 16 residues. Germline V CDR1 and CDR2: SGHDN, FVKESK. Trimming removed 4 bases at V and 0 bases at J, with 15 bases between.

The J gene is TRBJ2-2, the V gene TRBV19, with a weak D call TRBD1 (5 bases). This CDR3 is 15 amino acids long. The V end lost 7 bases, the J end lost 2 bases, and 14 bases lay between the germline ends. Per the germline V gene, CDR1 is LNHDA and CDR2 is SQIVND (reference sequence). The chain's CDR3 is CASNPGRANTGELFF. In nucleotides, the CDR3 is TGTGCCAGTAACCCCGGCAGGGCCAACACCGGGGAGCTGTTTTTT. Drawing the rest from reference TRBV19 and TRBJ2-2, the complete variable domain is DGGITQSPKYLFRKEGQNVTLSCEQNLNHDAMYWYRQDPGQGLRLIYYSQIVNDFQKGDIAEGYSVSREKKESFPLTVTSAQKNPTAFYLCASNPGRANTGELFFGEGSRLTVL.

This sequence joins TRBV10-3 and TRBJ2-4, with TRBD1 matching 9 bases. The J segment lost 7 bases and the V segment lost 3 bases, leaving 4 bases of the junction unmatched. CDR1 and CDR2 (germline): ENHRY, SYGVKD. The CDR3 extends over 14 amino acids. The chain's CDR3 is CAISEPDRGNIQYF. The DNA of the CDR3 is TGTGCCATCAGTGAACCCGACAGGGGGAACATTCAGTACTTC.

CDR3 protein: CASSPSSGLTYVDTQYF. The CDR3 coding sequence is TGTGCCAGCAGCCCCTCCTCGGGACTAACCTATGTGGATACGCAGTATTTT. The chain couples TRBV7-8 to TRBJ2-3, with 7 nucleotides matching TRBD2. The CDR3 covers 17 residues. After removal of 5 bases from V and 6 bases from J, the junction contained 17 bases not matched to a gene. Germline V gene data show CDR1 as SGHVS and CDR2 as FQNEAQ.

The CDR3 protein is CASGPGHLSYEQYF. CDR3 bases: TGTGCCAGCGGTCCGGGACACCTCTCCTACGAGCAGTACTTC. This chain uses TRBV2 with TRBJ2-7; D perhaps matches TRBD1 (6 bases). The CDR3 extends over 14 amino acids. V lost 8 bases and J lost 0, with 14 bases in between. Germline assignment: CDR1 SNHLY and CDR2 FYNNEI. The full variable domain, completed using reference TRBV2 and TRBJ2-7, is EPEVTQTPSHQVTQMGQEVILRCVPISNHLYFYWYRQILGQKVEFLVSFYNNEISEKSEIFDDQFSVERPDGSNFTLKIRSTKLEDSAMYFCASGPGHLSYEQYFGPGTRLTVT.

This chain connects TRBV6-6 to TRBJ1-2; D perhaps matches TRBD1 (5 bases). V lost 0 bases, J lost 0 bases, and 11 bases lay in between. Germline V CDR1 and CDR2: MNHNY, SVGAGI (reference sequence). The length of the CDR3 is 16 residues. CDR3 loop: CASSYSSGLANYGYTF. CDR3 sequence (DNA): TGTGCCAGCAGTTACTCTTCAGGGTTAGCTAACTATGGCTACACCTTC.

The rearrangement uses TRBV5-1 and TRBJ2-7, with 10 nucleotides matching TRBD1. Germline loops: CDR1 SGHRS, CDR2 YFSETQ. There are 14 residues in the CDR3. V lost 5 bases to trimming and J lost 6 bases; unmatched junction nucleotides: 8. CDR3 sequence reads: CASSTGTGAVEQYF. For the CDR3, the DNA is TGCGCCAGCAGTACCGGGACAGGGGCAGTCGAGCAGTACTTC. The full variable domain, in which reference TRBV5-1 and TRBJ2-7 provide the parts outside the CDR3, is KAGVTQTPRYLIKTRGQQVTLSCSPISGHRSVSWYQQTPGQGLQFLFEYFSETQRNKGNFPGRFSGRQFSNSRSEMNVSTLELGDSALYLCASSTGTGAVEQYFGPGTRLTVT.

The chain links TRBV9 to TRBJ2-1; possibly TRBD2 for D (6 bases). The CDR3 contains 15 residues. Germline CDR1 SGDLS, CDR2 YYNGEE. V was clipped by 7 bases and J by 0 bases, with 14 bases between them. The CDR3 DNA sequence: TGTGCCAGCGGAAGCGGTAGCGGCTCCTACAATGAGCAGTTCTTC. It is translated as CASGSGSGSYNEQFF.

This chain connects TRBV9 to TRBJ1-3, with D possibly being TRBD1 (6 bases). Per the germline V gene, CDR1 is SGDLS and CDR2 is YYNGEE. V shed 3 bases and J shed 0 bases, with 7 bases lying between them. This CDR3 contains 14 residues. CDR3 coding DNA: TGTGCCAGCAGCGGAGGGGGCTCTGGAAACACCATATATTTT. Translation gives CASSGGGSGNTIYF.

CDR3 protein: CTSSQSPPRGSSYNEQFF. DNA for the CDR3: TGCACCAGCAGCCAATCCCCACCTCGCGGCAGCTCCTACAATGAGCAGTTCTTC. This chain connects TRBV1 to TRBJ2-1; the D call in the table, TRBD2, was not verified against the DNA. TRBV1 is a known pseudogene. The CDR3 loop spans 18 amino acids.

There are a few counts of this clone. The chain uses TRBV29-1 and TRBJ1-3; no firm D call. Germline assignment: CDR1 SQVTM and CDR2 ANQGSEA. The CDR3 loop spans 12 amino acids. Trimming stripped 7 bases from V and 4 bases from J, with 11 bases between. The CDR3 DNA reads as TGCAGCGCCACGTTACAGGGAAACACCATATATTTT. This gives the protein CSATLQGNTIYF.

The chain joins TRBV30 to TRBJ1-1; maybe TRBD1 (6 bases). The CDR3 runs 12 residues. Looked up from germline, CDR1 is GTSNPN and CDR2 is SVGIG (reference sequence). Trimming shortened V by 2 bases and J by 8 bases, and 12 bases separated the two germline ends. This CDR3 reads CAWSKRTVEAFF. The DNA of the CDR3 is TGTGCCTGGAGTAAGAGGACAGTCGAAGCTTTCTTT.

This clone appeared once. The rearrangement uses TRBV12-1 and TRBJ2-1; the table's D call, TRBD2, has no DNA check behind it. TRBV12-1 is shown as a pseudogene. CDR3 length: 18 residues. CDR3 sequence reads: CASIRNQIAGPAYNEQFF. As DNA, the CDR3 is TGTGCCAGCATCCGAAACCAAATAGCGGGACCCGCCTACAATGAGCAGTTCTTC.

The chain employs TRBV5-4 and TRBJ2-7; 7 bases fit TRBD2. The J segment lost 0 bases and the V segment lost 1 base, leaving 4 bases of the junction unmatched. This CDR3 is built from 15 residues. CDR1 and CDR2 (germline): SGHNT, YYREEE (reference sequence). The CDR3 region is CASSLPQRGSYEQYF. CDR3 nucleotide sequence: TGTGCCAGCAGCTTGCCCCAGCGGGGCTCCTACGAGCAGTACTTC.

This chain links TRBV3-1 (or the pseudogene TRBV3-2) with TRBJ2-3; 10 nucleotides line up with TRBD2. The CDR3 is made up of 17 amino acids. The germline V gene has CDR1 LGHDT and CDR2 YNNKEL (reference sequence). Trimming took 1 base from V and 6 from J; bases not matched to a gene: 10. The CDR3 sequence is CASSQGRTSGSADTQYF. CDR3 DNA: TGTGCCAGCAGCCAAGGGCGGACTAGCGGTTCGGCTGATACGCAGTATTTT.

The chain is built from TRBV11-2 and TRBJ1-6, with D possibly being TRBD1 (6 bases). CDR3 length equals 15 residues. CDR1 is SGHAT, CDR2 FQNNGV, per germline. V lost 1 base and J lost 9, with 13 bases in between. The CDR3: CASSLVVGQSSPLHF. The CDR3 nucleotides are TGTGCCAGCAGCTTAGTAGTAGGACAGTCTTCACCCCTCCACTTT.

This chain joins TRBV19 and TRBJ1-5; 10 bases match TRBD1. From germline, CDR1 is LNHDA and CDR2 SQIVND (reference sequence). J gave up 2 bases and V 1 base, and 11 bases lay outside the gene matches. The CDR3 is 19 residues long. In DNA form, the CDR3 reads TGTGCCAGTAGTATAGGACAGGACAGGGGGATTAGGGGCAATCAGCCCCAGCATTTT. Protein: CASSIGQDRGIRGNQPQHF. The full variable domain, with the rest looked up from reference TRBV19 and TRBJ1-5, is DGGITQSPKYLFRKEGQNVTLSCEQNLNHDAMYWYRQDPGQGLRLIYYSQIVNDFQKGDIAEGYSVSREKKESFPLTVTSAQKNPTAFYLCASSIGQDRGIRGNQPQHFGDGTRLSIL.

The chain joins TRBV7-9 to TRBJ2-7; 8 nucleotides agree with TRBD2. This CDR3 has 14 amino acids. Germline-derived CDR1 and CDR2 are SEHNR and FQNEAQ (reference sequence). The junction had 8 bases not matched to a gene; V was cut back by 3 bases and J by 7 bases. The CDR3 sequence is CASSFTGGFMEQYF. The DNA for the CDR3 is TGTGCCAGCAGCTTTACGGGAGGGTTTATGGAGCAGTACTTC.

This chain uses TRBV5-5 with TRBJ2-7; a possible D gene is TRBD2 (6 bases). This CDR3 comprises 15 residues. Trimming took 4 bases from V and 4 from J, leaving 18 bases between them. Germline V lookup: CDR1 SGHKS, CDR2 YYEKEE (reference sequence). The CDR3 nucleotides are TGTGCCAGCAGCATACCGGGACCGACTAGTTACGAGCAGTACTTC. Residues: CASSIPGPTSYEQYF. Variable domain in full (rest from reference TRBV5-5 and TRBJ2-7): DAGVTQSPTHLIKTRGQQVTLRCSPISGHKSVSWYQQVLGQGPQFIFQYYEKEERGRGNFPDRFSARQFPNYSSELNVNALLLGDSALYLCASSIPGPTSYEQYFGPGTRLTVT.